This T cell receptor (beta chain) appears in the sequencing data of a study of CD8+ T cells in alopecia areata. Study-wide results and limits: Alopecia totalis/universalis scalp especially showed more expanded CD8+ clones than normal scalp.

Reverse transcription of extracted RNA yielded cDNA, which provided the sequencing template. Assay used: immunoSEQ multiplex PCR; TCRdb lists only in-frame clones, some missing. This sample has tens of thousands of clones, with 51% found just once. As regards this clone: As yet, its antigen is unknown.

The CDR3 is 14 amino acids. In germline, CDR1 is GTSNPN, CDR2 SVGIG (reference sequence). The ends lost 0 bases at V and 7 bases at J; junction bases unmatched: 9. From PBMCs, CD4+ and CD8+ T cells were sorted. Specimen: NKG2D-high CD8+ T cells sorted from blood. This rearrangement joins TRBV30 to TRBJ2-7; TRBD1 aligns across 7 bases. The sequence derives from a human donor with alopecia areata. In DNA, the CDR3 is TGTGCCTGGAGTGTATTACGACAGGGTTGGGAGCAGTACTTC. Translating it yields CAWSVLRQGWEQYF.